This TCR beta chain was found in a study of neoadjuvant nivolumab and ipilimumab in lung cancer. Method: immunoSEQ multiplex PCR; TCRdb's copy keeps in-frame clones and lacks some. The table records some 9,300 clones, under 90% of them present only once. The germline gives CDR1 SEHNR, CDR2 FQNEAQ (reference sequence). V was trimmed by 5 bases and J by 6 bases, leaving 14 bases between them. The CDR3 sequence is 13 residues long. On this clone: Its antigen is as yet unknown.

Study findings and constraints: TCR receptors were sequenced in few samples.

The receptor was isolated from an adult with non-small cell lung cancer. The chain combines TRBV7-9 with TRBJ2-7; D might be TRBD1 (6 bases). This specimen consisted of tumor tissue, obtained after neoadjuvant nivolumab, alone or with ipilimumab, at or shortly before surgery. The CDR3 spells CASSLTGTGEQYF. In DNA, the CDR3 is TGTGCCAGCAGCCTTACAGGGACGGGCGAGCAGTACTTC.